These 30 T cell receptor beta chains share one sample of origin, sequenced in a study of blood T cell repertoires in COVID-19. The repertoire was sequenced with immunoSEQ multiplex PCR; TCRdb's copy has only in-frame clones and lacks some. The repertoire holds about 170,000 clones, roughly 84% seen once, with under 13% in the top ten. Sequenced sample: peripheral blood. These receptors all come from a man between 70 and 80 years old with active or convalescent COVID-19.

This clone was recorded once. This chain connects TRBV28 to TRBJ2-5; TRBD2 might be the D (5 bases). CDR1 and CDR2 (germline): MDHEN, SYDVKM. V shed 3 bases and J shed 1 base, with 6 bases lying between them. This CDR3 contains 13 residues. CDR3 bases: TGTGCCAGCAGTTTGCGGGCCCAAGAGACCCAGTACTTC. Translating gives CASSLRAQETQYF.

V gene TRBV18 combines with J gene TRBJ2-1; 11 bases agree with TRBD2. CDR1 is KGHSH, CDR2 LQKENI, per germline. Losses at the gene ends were 0 bases for V and 4 bases for J; bases not matched to a gene: 5. This CDR3 has 17 amino acids. The CDR3 region has the DNA TGTGCCAGCTCACCACCGGCTAGCGGGGGGACTTACAATGAGCAGTTCTTC. Amino acid sequence: CASSPPASGGTYNEQFF.

The gene calls are TRBV9 and TRBJ2-5, with D possibly matching TRBD1 (6 bases). CDR3 length: 14 residues. V was cut by 4 bases and J by 9 bases, with 19 bases left in between. Per germline, CDR1 SGDLS and CDR2 YYNGEE. CDR3: CASSTGTTPWAQYF. The DNA for the CDR3 is TGTGCCAGCAGCACAGGGACGACCCCTTGGGCCCAGTACTTC.

This chain links TRBV3-1 (or the pseudogene TRBV3-2) with TRBJ2-7, with unresolved D. Germline CDR1 LGHDT, CDR2 YNNKEL (reference sequence). This CDR3 has 15 residues. V was pared by 1 base and J by 3 bases, with 13 bases between. CDR3 loop: CASSQAWAADYEQYF. The CDR3 DNA reads as TGTGCCAGCAGCCAAGCCTGGGCCGCAGACTACGAGCAGTACTTC.

The chain is built from TRBV3-1 (or the pseudogene TRBV3-2) and TRBJ2-3, with a possible D match to TRBD1 (6 bases). Between the trimmed V and J ends, which lost 3 bases and 2 bases, there was a span of 12 bases. The CDR3 extends over 15 amino acids. Germline V gene data show CDR1 as LGHDT and CDR2 as YNNKEL (reference sequence). The CDR3 DNA is TGTGCCAGCAGCCATAGACAGGTGACCACAGATACGCAGTATTTT. This codes for CASSHRQVTTDTQYF.

The chain is built from TRBV15 and TRBJ2-1; 10 nucleotides agree with TRBD2. Germline loops: CDR1 LNHNV, CDR2 YYDKDF (reference sequence). J lost 1 base, V lost 4 bases, and 13 bases had no gene match. This CDR3 is 19 amino acids long. The CDR3 protein is CATSTNLGLADRSYNEQFF. CDR3 bases: TGTGCCACCAGCACCAACCTCGGACTAGCGGACCGATCCTACAATGAGCAGTTCTTC.

This clone has more than one count but fewer than ten. The chain is built from TRBV7-6 and TRBJ1-1, with D maybe TRBD1 (6 bases). The CDR3 has 17 amino acids. The V gene's germline CDR1 is SGHVS and CDR2 FNYEAQ. V lost 2 bases and J lost 4, with 20 bases in between. The CDR3 sequence is CASSLKSGGQLVTEAFF. CDR3 DNA: TGTGCCAGCAGCTTAAAATCGGGGGGGCAACTTGTCACTGAAGCTTTCTTT.

The chain carries TRBV5-1 and TRBJ2-5; a possible D gene is TRBD1 (5 bases). Germline assignment: CDR1 SGHRS and CDR2 YFSETQ. This CDR3 is 18 amino acids long. Between the trimmed V and J ends, which lost 1 base and 0 bases, there was a span of 19 bases. CDR3 sequence reads: CASSLNPTAGKHQETQYF. CDR3 nucleotides: TGCGCCAGCAGCTTGAACCCAACGGCAGGGAAGCACCAAGAGACCCAGTACTTC.

The chain uses TRBV19 and TRBJ1-5; possible D gene TRBD1, 5 bases. This CDR3 comprises 15 residues. Germline V gives CDR1 LNHDA, CDR2 SQIVND (reference sequence). V was pared by 7 bases and J by 3 bases, with 16 bases between. CDR3 amino acids: CASTWDFGVNQPQHF. The CDR3 region has the DNA TGTGCCAGTACCTGGGACTTCGGGGTCAATCAGCCCCAGCATTTT.

The chain carries TRBV4-3 and TRBJ2-3; D call uncertain. This CDR3 has 13 residues. CDR1 and CDR2 from the germline V gene are LGHNA and YSLEER. V gave up 0 bases and J gave up 5 bases, with 6 bases separating them. The CDR3 is CASSQEYGDTQYF. CDR3 nucleotides: TGCGCCAGCAGCCAAGAGTACGGAGATACGCAGTATTTT.

This chain uses TRBV27 with TRBJ2-1, with D perhaps TRBD2 (5 bases). Per the germline V gene, CDR1 is MNHEY and CDR2 is SMNVEV (reference sequence). CDR3 length equals 14 residues. V lost 5 bases, J lost 7 bases, and 15 bases lay in between. The CDR3 protein is CASSPVRGRNEQFF. CDR3 in DNA: TGTGCCAGCAGTCCCGTTCGGGGTAGGAATGAGCAGTTCTTC.

The chain recombines TRBV6-2 or TRBV6-3 with TRBJ2-3; 10 bases agree with TRBD2. This CDR3 is 20 amino acids long. Germline V lookup: CDR1 MNHEY, CDR2 SVGEGT. Trimming took 0 bases from V and 0 from J; bases not matched to a gene: 12. The chain's CDR3 is CASSYSKGASGSFSTDTQYF. CDR3 DNA: TGTGCCAGCAGTTACTCGAAGGGGGCTAGCGGGAGTTTTAGCACAGATACGCAGTATTTT.

The rearrangement uses TRBV6-5 and TRBJ1-5; a possible D gene is TRBD1 (5 bases). CDR3 length: 15 residues. Deletions cut 4 bases from V and 0 bases from J, with 10 bases between. The germline CDR1 and CDR2 sequences are MNHEY and SVGAGI. CDR3 region: CASSSDGHSNQPQHF. For the CDR3, the DNA is TGTGCCAGCAGTTCAGACGGACATAGCAATCAGCCCCAGCATTTT.

V and J are TRBV5-5 and TRBJ2-5, with 7 bases aligning to TRBD1. Unmatched junction bases numbered 10, after V lost 6 bases and J lost 2 bases. Germline lookup yields CDR1 SGHKS and CDR2 YYEKEE (reference sequence). This CDR3 region has 15 residues. CDR3 coding DNA: TGTGCCAGCACCTCTTTGGCCAGGGGGCAAGAGACCCAGTACTTC. It is translated as CASTSLARGQETQYF.

This clone was counted a few times. The chain joins TRBV21-1 to TRBJ1-2; the listed D gene, TRBD1, was not tested against the DNA. TRBV21-1 is given as a pseudogene. CDR3 length: 14 residues. CDR3 sequence: CASNPRTGRSGYTF. The CDR3 DNA sequence: TGTGCCAGCAACCCCCGGACAGGGCGGTCTGGCTACACCTTC.

J is TRBJ2-1 and V is TRBV4-1; D is perhaps TRBD2 (5 bases). The germline V and J ends were trimmed by 5 bases and 0 bases, with 17 bases remaining between them. The germline CDR1 and CDR2 sequences are MGHRA and YSYEKL. The CDR3 is 17 residues long. The CDR3 reads CASSSQSSRSSYNEQFF. The CDR3 nucleotides are TGCGCCAGCAGCTCACAGTCTAGCCGCAGCTCCTACAATGAGCAGTTCTTC.

This sequence joins TRBV11-2 and TRBJ1-1; perhaps TRBD1 as D (5 bases). Germline values: CDR1 SGHAT, CDR2 FQNNGV. V lost 2 bases and J 0 bases, leaving 10 bases between the germline ends. The CDR3 has 15 amino acids. CDR3 in DNA: TGTGCCAGCAGCTTAAACAGGCTGCTGAACACTGAAGCTTTCTTT. Its protein product is CASSLNRLLNTEAFF.

V gene TRBV7-6 combines with J gene TRBJ1-1; D possibly corresponds to TRBD1 (5 bases). V was clipped by 1 base and J by 5 bases, with 11 bases between them. The CDR3 consists of 14 residues. Per germline, CDR1 SGHVS and CDR2 FNYEAQ. CDR3 region: CASSLGGAGTEAFF. In nucleotides, the CDR3 is TGTGCCAGCAGCTTAGGTGGGGCCGGAACTGAAGCTTTCTTT. Looking up the rest from reference TRBV7-6 and TRBJ1-1 gives the full variable domain: GAGVSQSPRYKVTKRGQDVALRCDPISGHVSLYWYRQALGQGPEFLTYFNYEAQQDKSGLPNDRFSAERPEGSISTLTIQRTEQRDSAMYRCASSLGGAGTEAFFGQGTRLTVV.

V and J are TRBV10-1 and TRBJ2-3; D unclear. The germline V gene has CDR1 WNHNN and CDR2 SYGVQD (reference sequence). The CDR3 consists of 16 residues. V shed 2 bases and J shed 1 base, with 13 bases lying between them. The DNA for the CDR3 is TGCGCCAGCAGTGAGGCCTACTGGTCCGGCACAGATACGCAGTATTTT. Protein: CASSEAYWSGTDTQYF.

The chain joins TRBV28 to TRBJ2-7, with 14 bases fitting TRBD2. V trimming: 6 bases; J trimming: 3 bases; junction bases outside the gene matches: 4. Looked up from germline, CDR1 is MDHEN and CDR2 is SYDVKM. The CDR3 is 15 residues long. The CDR3 DNA sequence: TGTGCCAGCAGAGGAGGGACTAGCGGGAGCTACGAGCAGTACTTC. Its protein is CASRGGTSGSYEQYF.

The chain employs TRBV10-3 and TRBJ2-1; 10 positions match TRBD2. Unmatched junction bases numbered 5, after V lost 0 bases and J lost 6 bases. Germline CDR1 and CDR2: ENHRY and SYGVKD. There are 16 residues in the CDR3. This chain's CDR3 is CAISESILAGANEQFF. The CDR3 nucleotides are TGTGCCATCAGTGAGTCGATTCTAGCGGGAGCCAATGAGCAGTTCTTC.

This clone was recorded a few times. V usage is TRBV18 and J usage is TRBJ1-1, with a weak D call TRBD1 (5 bases). Trimming removed 0 bases at V and 3 bases at J, with 11 bases between. The germline V gene encodes CDR1 KGHSH and CDR2 LQKENI. The CDR3 runs to 15 residues. CDR3 in DNA: TGTGCCAGCTCACCACCGGGGCTTGGGGACACTGAAGCTTTCTTT. This encodes CASSPPGLGDTEAFF.

This sequence joins TRBV7-9 and TRBJ2-2; TRBD1 agrees at 7 bases. From germline, CDR1 is SEHNR and CDR2 FQNEAQ (reference sequence). The CDR3 loop spans 15 amino acids. V dropped 6 bases and J dropped 2; count of bases not matched to a gene: 6. The CDR3 region has the DNA TGTGCCAGCAGGTCGACAGGGTTTAACACCGGGGAGCTGTTTTTT. It encodes CASRSTGFNTGELFF.

The V call is TRBV7-2, the J call TRBJ1-1; D might be TRBD1 (5 bases). Germline-derived CDR1 and CDR2 are SGHTA and FQGNSA. V was shortened by 3 bases and J by 6 bases, with 11 bases between the two germline ends. The CDR3 is made up of 13 amino acids. The CDR3 DNA follows: TGTGCCAGCAGCTTGCGGCGGGGGTCTGAAGCTTTCTTT. Encoded protein: CASSLRRGSEAFF.

The rearrangement uses TRBV18 and TRBJ2-1; D is undetermined. The germline CDR1 and CDR2 sequences are KGHSH and LQKENI. V lost 3 bases to trimming and J lost 10 bases, with 22 bases between them. The length of the CDR3 is 16 residues. The DNA of the CDR3 is TGTGCCAGCTCACCCAACCCCCGGATCCCTACAGACGAGCAGTTCTTC. Translating it yields CASSPNPRIPTDEQFF.

This clone has a single count. The chain has TRBV2 and TRBJ1-5; maybe TRBD1 (5 bases). Germline V gene data show CDR1 as SNHLY and CDR2 as FYNNEI. V shed 4 bases and J shed 9 bases, with 13 bases lying between them. This CDR3 has 13 residues. The DNA for the CDR3 is TGTGCCAGCAGTGTTGACAGCCGCGCGCCCCAGCATTTT. Translated: CASSVDSRAPQHF.

The V and J genes are TRBV2 and TRBJ1-4; the match to TRBD1 covers 7 bases. J gave up 4 bases and V 6 bases, and 5 bases lay outside the gene matches. Germline-derived CDR1 and CDR2 are SNHLY and FYNNEI. The CDR3 is 14 amino acids. Written as DNA, the CDR3 is TGTGCCAGCAGGGGGACAGTCTATAATGAAAAACTGTTTTTT. This gives the protein CASRGTVYNEKLFF.

The chain couples TRBV6-2 or TRBV6-3 to TRBJ2-2; possible D gene TRBD1, 5 bases. Germline CDR1 MNHEY, CDR2 SVGEGT. Trimming pared 2 bases from V and 5 bases from J, leaving 15 bases between. The CDR3 is made up of 16 amino acids. The CDR3 sequence is CASSYSRRTSTGELFF. As DNA, the CDR3 is TGTGCCAGCAGTTACAGCCGTCGGACAAGTACCGGGGAGCTGTTTTTT.

This clone has just a few counts. The V and J genes are TRBV12-3 or TRBV12-4 and TRBJ1-2; D is perhaps TRBD1 (6 bases). Trimming took 6 bases from V and 2 from J, leaving 7 bases between them. CDR3 length: 12 residues. The CDR3 here is CASRQGNYGYTF. The CDR3, as DNA: TGTGCCAGCAGGCAGGGGAACTATGGCTACACCTTC.

This CDR3 is CASSLVGERTEAFF. Here the CDR3 DNA reads TGTGCCAGCAGCTTAGTAGGGGAACGAACTGAAGCTTTCTTT. The V and J genes are TRBV7-2 and TRBJ1-1; TRBD1 might be the D (5 bases). Trimming removed 1 base at V and 5 bases at J, with 11 bases between. This CDR3 spans 14 amino acids. In germline, CDR1 is SGHTA, CDR2 FQGNSA.